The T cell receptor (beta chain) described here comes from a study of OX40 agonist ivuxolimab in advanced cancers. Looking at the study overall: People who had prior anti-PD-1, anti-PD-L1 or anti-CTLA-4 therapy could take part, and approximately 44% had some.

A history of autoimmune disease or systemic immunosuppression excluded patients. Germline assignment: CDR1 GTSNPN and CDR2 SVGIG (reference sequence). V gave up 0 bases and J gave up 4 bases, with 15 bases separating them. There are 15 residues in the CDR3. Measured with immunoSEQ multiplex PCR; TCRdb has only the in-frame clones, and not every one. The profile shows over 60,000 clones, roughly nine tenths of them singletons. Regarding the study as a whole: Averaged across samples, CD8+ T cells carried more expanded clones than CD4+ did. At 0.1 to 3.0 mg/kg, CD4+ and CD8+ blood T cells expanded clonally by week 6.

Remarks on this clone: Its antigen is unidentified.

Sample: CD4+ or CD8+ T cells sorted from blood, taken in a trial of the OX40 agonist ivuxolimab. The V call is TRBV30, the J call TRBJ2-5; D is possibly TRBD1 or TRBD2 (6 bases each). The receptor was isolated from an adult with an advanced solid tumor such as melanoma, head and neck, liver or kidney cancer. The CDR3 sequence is CAWSVSRGQGETQYF. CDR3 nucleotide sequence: TGTGCCTGGAGTGTTTCCCGGGGGCAGGGAGAGACCCAGTACTTC.